This T cell receptor beta chain was documented in a study of blood T cell repertoires in COVID-19. The wider study: Sites in the United States, Italy and Spain provided acute and convalescent COVID-19 samples. T cells, B-cell-depleted T cells, or PBMCs supplied cDNA or gDNA.

In the study's own analysis: Counts of nucleated cells, estimated from reference gene primer amplification, were obtained. TCRdb's table, derived via immunoSEQ multiplex PCR, lists solely in-frame clones and lacks some. V and J calls and clone size are given by that table; D and trimming were obtained from the DNA. This table holds 150,000 to 250,000 clones, roughly three quarters found once. Seattle researchers signed up patients amid active infection and tracked them longitudinally. The CDR3 runs to 15 residues. Trimming took 0 bases from V and 8 from J, leaving 14 bases between them. Germline values: CDR1 SGDLS, CDR2 YYNGEE.

The chain joins TRBV9 to TRBJ2-2; no reliable D call. The sample comprised peripheral blood. The receptor was derived from a woman between 35 and 50 years old with COVID-19, enrolled during active disease. The CDR3 DNA follows: TGTGCCAGCAGCGTAGGCGGCGAACCCTGGGGGGAGCTGTTTTTT. Translating it yields CASSVGGEPWGELFF.